This TCR beta chain was retrieved from a study of T cell changes during pregnancy in multiple sclerosis (dated by TCRdb to the late 2010s). About the investigation overall: Changes in the T cell repertoire over the course of pregnancy were examined in this study in women with multiple sclerosis.

Taken from the germline V gene, the CDR1 and CDR2 loops are SGHTS and YDEGEE. Taken from cysteine to phenylalanine, the CDR3 has 15 residues. The sequence is cut down to CDR3 DNA, 45 bases in frame from base 1. V is pared back by 1 base and J by 3 bases, with 13 bases lying between the germline termini. The library was produced with the immunoSEQ multiplex PCR assay. Not all clones reach the TCRdb copy of this immuneACCESS table, which keeps in-frame sequences only. Checked studies attribute under half of the gap to unresolved V genes and leave the rest unexplained. The sample table records over 70,000 clones; about 93% of these occur just once. About 0.8% of the sample lies in the top ten. This clone was seen a single time. Its antigen is currently not known. It has no much larger one-base neighbor in the sample; base qualities were not kept.

This specimen consisted of peripheral blood, obtained in the third trimester of pregnancy. The chain is made from TRBV5-8 and TRBJ1-1, with TRBD1 tentatively as D gene (6 bases match). This sequence was found in a female donor with multiple sclerosis, enrolled in a pregnancy study. CDR3 sequence: CASSLYRADYTEAFF. In nucleotides, the sequence is TGTGCCAGCAGCTTGTACAGGGCGGACTACACTGAAGCTTTCTTT. The CDR3 plus the reference TRBV5-8 and TRBJ1-1 genes for the other parts give the full variable domain: EAGVTQSPTHLIKTRGQQATLRCSPISGHTSVYWYQQALGLGLQFLLWYDEGEERNRGNFPPRFSGRQFPNYSSELNVNALELEDSALYLCASSLYRADYTEAFFGQGTRLTVV.